This note documents a single T cell receptor (beta chain) sequence. V dropped 7 bases and J dropped 11 bases, with 23 bases sitting between them. The CDR3 totals 13 residues. Germline V gene lookup returns CDR1 GTSNPN and CDR2 SVGIG (reference sequence). The data originate from a study of blood T cell repertoires in COVID-19. Using immunoSEQ multiplex PCR, the repertoire was profiled, and TCRdb retains in-frame clones only, with some absent. The sample has 140,000 to 150,000 clones, more than 75% seen once. The sample consisted of peripheral blood. The TCR originated in a human donor with acute or convalescent COVID-19. The donor label of this sample is uncertain. V is TRBV30 and J is TRBJ1-1; D may be TRBD1 (6 bases). Here the CDR3 reads CALTKQTGPTAFF. In nucleotides, the CDR3 is TGTGCCTTAACCAAACAAACAGGGCCGACGGCTTTCTTT.